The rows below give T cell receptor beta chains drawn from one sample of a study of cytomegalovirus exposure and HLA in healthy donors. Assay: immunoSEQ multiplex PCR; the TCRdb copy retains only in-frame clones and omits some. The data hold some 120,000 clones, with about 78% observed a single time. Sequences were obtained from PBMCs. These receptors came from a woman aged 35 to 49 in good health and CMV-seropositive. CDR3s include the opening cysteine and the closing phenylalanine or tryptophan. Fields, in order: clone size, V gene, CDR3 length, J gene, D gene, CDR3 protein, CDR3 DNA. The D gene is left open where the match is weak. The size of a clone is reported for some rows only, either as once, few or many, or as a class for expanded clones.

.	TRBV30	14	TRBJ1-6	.	CAWSVLLNNSPLHF	TGTGCCTGGAGCGTTCTACTCAATAATTCACCCCTCCACTTT
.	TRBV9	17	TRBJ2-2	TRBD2	CASSVGISGGAIGELFF	TGTGCCAGCAGCGTAGGGATTAGCGGGGGGGCGATCGGGGAGCTGTTTTTT
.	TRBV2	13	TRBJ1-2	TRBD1	CASLQGGSYGYTF	TGTGCCAGTCTACAGGGGGGAAGCTATGGCTACACCTTC
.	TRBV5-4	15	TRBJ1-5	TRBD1	CASSLGTGPNQPQHF	TGTGCCAGCAGCTTGGGGACAGGGCCCAATCAGCCCCAGCATTTT
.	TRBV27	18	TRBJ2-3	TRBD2	CASSKAWGLAGVADTQYF	TGTGCCAGCTCCAAGGCTTGGGGACTAGCGGGGGTTGCAGATACGCAGTATTTT
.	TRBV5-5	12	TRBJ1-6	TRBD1	CASSLAETGYRF	TGTGCCAGCAGCTTGGCCGAGACAGGGTACCGCTTT
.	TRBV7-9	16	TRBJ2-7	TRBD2	CASSQGTSGDLGEQYF	TGTGCCAGCAGCCAAGGGACCAGCGGGGACCTTGGTGAGCAGTACTTC
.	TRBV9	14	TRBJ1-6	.	CASSVKGEGSPLHF	TGTGCCAGCAGCGTGAAGGGGGAGGGATCACCCCTCCACTTT
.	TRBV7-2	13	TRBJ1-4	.	CASSPRAGEKLFF	TGTGCCAGCAGCCCGCGGGCGGGTGAAAAACTGTTTTTT
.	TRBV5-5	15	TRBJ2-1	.	CASSLGAGTYNEQFF	TGTGCCAGCAGCTTGGGCGCGGGCACCTACAATGAGCAGTTCTTC
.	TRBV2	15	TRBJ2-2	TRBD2	CASSDSGGAVGELFF	TGTGCCAGCAGCGATAGCGGGGGGGCGGTCGGGGAGCTGTTTTTT
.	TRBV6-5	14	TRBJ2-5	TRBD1	CASKIDRGGETQYF	TGTGCCAGCAAGATTGACAGGGGCGGAGAGACCCAGTACTTC
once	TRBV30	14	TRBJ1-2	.	CAWSVQLSHYGYTF	TGTGCCTGGAGTGTACAGCTCTCCCACTATGGCTACACCTTC
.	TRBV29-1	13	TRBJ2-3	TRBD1	CSVPTGGTDTQYF	TGCAGCGTTCCGACAGGGGGAACAGATACGCAGTATTTT
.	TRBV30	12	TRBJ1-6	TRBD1	CAWGQANSPLHF	TGTGCCTGGGGACAGGCCAATTCACCCCTCCACTTT
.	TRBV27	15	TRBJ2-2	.	CASSPWRGRSRELFF	TGTGCCAGCAGTCCCTGGAGGGGTAGGAGCCGGGAGCTGTTTTTT
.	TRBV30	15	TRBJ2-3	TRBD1	CAWSVQGGSTDTQYF	TGTGCCTGGAGTGTACAGGGGGGAAGCACAGATACGCAGTATTTT
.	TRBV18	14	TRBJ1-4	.	CASSPRGSNEKLFF	TGTGCCAGCTCACCCAGGGGCTCTAATGAAAAACTGTTTTTT
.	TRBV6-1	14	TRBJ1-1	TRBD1	CASFEDRGETEAFF	TGTGCCAGCTTCGAGGACAGGGGTGAAACTGAAGCTTTCTTT
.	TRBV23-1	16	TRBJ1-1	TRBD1	CASSQGTGVFGTEAFF	TGCGCCAGCAGTCAAGGGACAGGGGTGTTCGGCACTGAAGCTTTCTTT
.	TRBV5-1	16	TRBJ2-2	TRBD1	CASSSTGGRHTGELFF	TGCGCCAGCAGCTCCACAGGGGGCCGTCACACCGGGGAGCTGTTTTTT
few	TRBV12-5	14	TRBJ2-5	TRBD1	CASGLTGTGVTQYF	TGTGCTAGTGGTTTGACCGGGACAGGGGTGACCCAGTACTTC
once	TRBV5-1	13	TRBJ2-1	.	CASSVQVAGEQFF	TGCGCCAGCAGCGTCCAGGTGGCGGGTGAGCAGTTCTTC
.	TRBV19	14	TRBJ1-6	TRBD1	CASSITGESSPLHF	TGTGCCAGTAGTATCACAGGGGAGAGTTCACCCCTCCACTTT
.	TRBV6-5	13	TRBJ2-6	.	CASRYSGANVLTF	TGTGCCAGCCGGTATTCTGGGGCCAACGTCCTGACTTTC
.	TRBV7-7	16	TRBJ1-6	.	CASSLGPPGDNSPLHF	TGTGCTAGCAGCTTAGGCCCCCCCGGGGATAATTCACCCCTCCACTTT
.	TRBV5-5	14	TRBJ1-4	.	CASSPDSFGEKLFF	TGTGCCAGCAGCCCCGACAGCTTTGGGGAAAAACTGTTTTTT
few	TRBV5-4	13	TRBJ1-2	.	CASSLGGAYGYTF	TGTGCCAGCAGCTTGGGCGGTGCCTATGGCTACACCTTC
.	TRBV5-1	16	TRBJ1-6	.	CASSPPVGGGNSPLHF	TGCGCCAGCAGCCCCCCCGTCGGGGGTGGTAATTCACCCCTCCACTTT
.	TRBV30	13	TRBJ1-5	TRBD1	CAWGDRGRQPQHF	TGTGCCTGGGGAGACAGGGGGAGGCAGCCCCAGCATTTT
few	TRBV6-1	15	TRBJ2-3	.	CASSDPPSGTDTQYF	TGTGCCAGCAGTGACCCCCCTAGCGGCACAGATACGCAGTATTTT
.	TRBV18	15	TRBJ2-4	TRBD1	CASSPLGQGMDIQYF	TGTGCCAGCTCACCACTCGGACAGGGGATGGACATTCAGTACTTC
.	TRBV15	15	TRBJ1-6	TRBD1	CATSRQTGNNSPLHF	TGTGCCACCAGCAGACAGACAGGGAACAATTCACCCCTCCACTTT
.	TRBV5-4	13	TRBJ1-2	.	CASSLRGVYGYTF	TGTGCCAGCAGCTTAAGGGGCGTCTATGGCTACACCTTC
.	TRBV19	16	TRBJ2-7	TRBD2	CASSIGTSGSLSEQYF	TGTGCCAGTAGTATTGGGACTAGCGGGTCTCTGTCCGAGCAGTACTTC
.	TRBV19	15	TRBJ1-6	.	CASSIGGSYNSPLHF	TGTGCCAGTAGTATAGGCGGAAGTTATAATTCACCCCTCCACTTT
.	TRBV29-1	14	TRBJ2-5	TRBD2	CSVDTSGGGETQYF	TGCAGCGTGGACACTAGCGGGGGAGGGGAGACCCAGTACTTC
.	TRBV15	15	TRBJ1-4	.	CATSRALDRNEKLFF	TGTGCCACCAGCAGAGCCCTAGACAGAAATGAAAAACTGTTTTTT
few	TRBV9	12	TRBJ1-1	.	CASSAGGYEAFF	TGTGCCAGCAGCGCGGGTGGGTATGAGGCTTTCTTT
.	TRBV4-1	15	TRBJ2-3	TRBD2	CASSQVGLAADTQYF	TGCGCCAGCAGCCAAGTGGGGCTAGCGGCAGATACGCAGTATTTT
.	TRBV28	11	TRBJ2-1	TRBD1	CASILRDRQFF	TGTGCCAGCATTCTCCGGGACAGGCAGTTCTTC
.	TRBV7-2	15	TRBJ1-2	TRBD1	CASRPIDRASYGYTF	TGTGCCAGCAGACCTATCGACAGGGCGTCCTATGGCTACACCTTC
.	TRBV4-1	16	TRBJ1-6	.	CASSPLERTDNSPLHF	TGCGCCAGCAGCCCCTTGGAGAGGACAGACAATTCACCCCTCCACTTT